This section outlines one T cell receptor beta chain sequence together with its context. The data originate from a study of blood T cell repertoires in COVID-19. Study-level background: From T cells, B-cell-depleted T cells, or PBMCs came the material, which was cDNA or gDNA.

V was pared by 1 base and J by 4 bases, with 4 bases of the junction left unmatched. The CDR3 loop spans 16 amino acids. Germline loops: CDR1 SGHRS, CDR2 YFSETQ. Authors' processing steps: Estimation of nucleated cell counts was performed using reference gene primer amplification. The table came from immunoSEQ multiplex PCR; TCRdb's copy has only in-frame clones and leaves some out. The V and J calls and clone size are taken from that table; D and trimming were inferred from the DNA. Of around 25,000 clones listed, 90% are singletons. The source is a man between 70 and 80 years old with acute or convalescent COVID-19. The gene calls are TRBV5-1 and TRBJ2-2, with TRBD1 matching 10 bases. Material for sequencing was peripheral blood. The CDR3 spells CASSLLGTGATGELFF. The DNA for the CDR3 is TGCGCCAGCAGCTTGCTTGGGACAGGGGCCACCGGGGAGCTGTTTTTT. The full variable domain, rest sourced from reference TRBV5-1 and TRBJ2-2, is KAGVTQTPRYLIKTRGQQVTLSCSPISGHRSVSWYQQTPGQGLQFLFEYFSETQRNKGNFPGRFSGRQFSNSRSEMNVSTLELGDSALYLCASSLLGTGATGELFFGEGSRLTVL.